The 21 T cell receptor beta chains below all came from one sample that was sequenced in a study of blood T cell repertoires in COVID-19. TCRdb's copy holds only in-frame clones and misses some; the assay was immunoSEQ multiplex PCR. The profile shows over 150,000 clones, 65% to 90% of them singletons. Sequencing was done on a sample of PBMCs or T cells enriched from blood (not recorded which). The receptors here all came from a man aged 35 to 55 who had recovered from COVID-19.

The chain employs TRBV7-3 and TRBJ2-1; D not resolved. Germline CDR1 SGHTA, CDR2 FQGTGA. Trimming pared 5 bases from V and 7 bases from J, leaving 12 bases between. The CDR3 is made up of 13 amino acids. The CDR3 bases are TGTGCCAGCAGCAACCTCCTCAGAAATGAGCAGTTCTTC. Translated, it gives CASSNLLRNEQFF.

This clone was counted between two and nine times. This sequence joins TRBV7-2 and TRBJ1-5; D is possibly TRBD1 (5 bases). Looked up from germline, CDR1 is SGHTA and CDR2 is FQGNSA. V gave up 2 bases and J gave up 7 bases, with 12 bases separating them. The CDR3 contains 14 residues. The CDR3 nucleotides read TGTGCCAGCAGCTTAAGAGGGGAGGGACAGCCCCAGCATTTT. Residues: CASSLRGEGQPQHF.

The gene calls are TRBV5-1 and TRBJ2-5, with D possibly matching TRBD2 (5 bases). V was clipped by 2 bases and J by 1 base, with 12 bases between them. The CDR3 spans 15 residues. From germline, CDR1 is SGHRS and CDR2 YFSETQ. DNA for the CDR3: TGCGCCAGCAGCTTAACCCCCCGGGGCCAAGAGACCCAGTACTTC. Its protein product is CASSLTPRGQETQYF.

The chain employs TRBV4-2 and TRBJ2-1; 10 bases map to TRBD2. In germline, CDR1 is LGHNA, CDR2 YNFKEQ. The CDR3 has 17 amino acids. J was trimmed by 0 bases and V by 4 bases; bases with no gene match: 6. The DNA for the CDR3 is TGTGCCAGCAGCCTTACCCTAGCGGGAGACTCCTACAATGAGCAGTTCTTC. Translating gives CASSLTLAGDSYNEQFF.

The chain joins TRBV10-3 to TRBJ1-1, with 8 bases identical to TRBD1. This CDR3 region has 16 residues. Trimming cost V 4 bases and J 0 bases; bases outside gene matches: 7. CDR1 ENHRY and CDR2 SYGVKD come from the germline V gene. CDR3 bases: TGTGCCATCAGTGCGACAGGGGTTAATTTGAACACTGAAGCTTTCTTT. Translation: CAISATGVNLNTEAFF.

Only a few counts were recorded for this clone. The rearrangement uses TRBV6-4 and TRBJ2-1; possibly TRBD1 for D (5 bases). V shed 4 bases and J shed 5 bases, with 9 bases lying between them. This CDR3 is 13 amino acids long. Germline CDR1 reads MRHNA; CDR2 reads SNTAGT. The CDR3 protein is CASSAGANNEQFF. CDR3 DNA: TGTGCCAGCAGTGCTGGGGCGAACAATGAGCAGTTCTTC.

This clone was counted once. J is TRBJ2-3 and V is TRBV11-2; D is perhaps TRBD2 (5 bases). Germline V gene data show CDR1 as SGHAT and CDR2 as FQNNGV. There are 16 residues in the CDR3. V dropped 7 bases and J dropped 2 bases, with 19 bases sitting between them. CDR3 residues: CASTPGSSTHTDTQYF. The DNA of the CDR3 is TGTGCCAGCACCCCGGGGAGTTCCACACACACAGATACGCAGTATTTT.

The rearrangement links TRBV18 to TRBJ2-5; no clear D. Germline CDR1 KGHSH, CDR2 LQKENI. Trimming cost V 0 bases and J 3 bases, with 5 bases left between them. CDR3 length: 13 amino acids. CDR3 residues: CASSPPSKETQYF. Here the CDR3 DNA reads TGTGCCAGCTCACCACCCTCTAAAGAGACCCAGTACTTC.

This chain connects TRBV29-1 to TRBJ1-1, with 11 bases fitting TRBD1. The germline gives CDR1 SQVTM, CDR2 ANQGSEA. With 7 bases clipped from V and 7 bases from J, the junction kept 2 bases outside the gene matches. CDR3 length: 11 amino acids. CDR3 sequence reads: CSGTGGFEAFF. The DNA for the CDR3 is TGCAGCGGGACAGGGGGCTTTGAAGCTTTCTTT.

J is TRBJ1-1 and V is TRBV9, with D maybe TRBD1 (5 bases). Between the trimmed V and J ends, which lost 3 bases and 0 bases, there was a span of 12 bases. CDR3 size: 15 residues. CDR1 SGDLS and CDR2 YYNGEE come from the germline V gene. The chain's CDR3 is CASSAGGTLNTEAFF. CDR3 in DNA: TGTGCCAGCAGCGCGGGAGGGACCCTGAACACTGAAGCTTTCTTT.

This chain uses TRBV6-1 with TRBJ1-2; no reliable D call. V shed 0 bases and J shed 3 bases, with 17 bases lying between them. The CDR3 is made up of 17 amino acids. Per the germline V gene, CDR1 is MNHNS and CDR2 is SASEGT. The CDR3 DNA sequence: TGTGCCAGCAGTGAAGCCCTGACCCGCTTGGAGTACTATGGCTACACCTTC. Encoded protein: CASSEALTRLEYYGYTF.

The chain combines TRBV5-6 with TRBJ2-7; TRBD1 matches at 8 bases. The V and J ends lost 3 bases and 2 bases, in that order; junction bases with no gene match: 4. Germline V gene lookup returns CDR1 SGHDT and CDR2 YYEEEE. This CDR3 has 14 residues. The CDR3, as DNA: TGTGCCAGCAGCTACGGGACAGGCCCCTACGAGCAGTACTTC. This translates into CASSYGTGPYEQYF.

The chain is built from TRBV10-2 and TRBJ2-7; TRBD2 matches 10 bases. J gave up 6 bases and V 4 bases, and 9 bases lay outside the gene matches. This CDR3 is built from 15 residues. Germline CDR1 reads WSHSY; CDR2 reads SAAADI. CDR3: CASSGSAGGAAEQYF. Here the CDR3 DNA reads TGCGCCAGCAGTGGATCAGCGGGAGGGGCAGCCGAGCAGTACTTC.

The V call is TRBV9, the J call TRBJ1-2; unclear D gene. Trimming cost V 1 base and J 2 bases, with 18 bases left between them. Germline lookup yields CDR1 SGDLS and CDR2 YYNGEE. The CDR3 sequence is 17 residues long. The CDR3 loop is CASSVTSPRRRNYGYTF. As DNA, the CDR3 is TGTGCCAGCAGCGTAACCTCACCCCGGAGGAGGAACTATGGCTACACCTTC.

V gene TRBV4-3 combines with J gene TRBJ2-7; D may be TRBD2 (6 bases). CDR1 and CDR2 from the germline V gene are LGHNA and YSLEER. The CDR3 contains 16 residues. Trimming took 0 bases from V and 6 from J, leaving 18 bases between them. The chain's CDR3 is CASSQERVGASAEQYF. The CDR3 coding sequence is TGCGCCAGCAGCCAAGAAAGAGTCGGCGCTAGCGCCGAGCAGTACTTC.

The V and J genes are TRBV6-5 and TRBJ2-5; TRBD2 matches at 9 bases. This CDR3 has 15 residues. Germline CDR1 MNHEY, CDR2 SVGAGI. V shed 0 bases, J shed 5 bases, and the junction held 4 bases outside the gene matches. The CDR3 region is CASSYSPSGTETQYF. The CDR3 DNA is TGTGCCAGCAGTTACTCGCCTAGCGGGACGGAGACCCAGTACTTC.

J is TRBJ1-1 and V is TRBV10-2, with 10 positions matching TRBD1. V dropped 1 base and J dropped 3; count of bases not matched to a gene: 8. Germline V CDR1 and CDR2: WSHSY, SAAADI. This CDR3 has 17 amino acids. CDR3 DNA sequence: TGCGCCAGCAGTGAGTATCCGGGACAGGGGATCCACACTGAAGCTTTCTTT. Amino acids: CASSEYPGQGIHTEAFF.

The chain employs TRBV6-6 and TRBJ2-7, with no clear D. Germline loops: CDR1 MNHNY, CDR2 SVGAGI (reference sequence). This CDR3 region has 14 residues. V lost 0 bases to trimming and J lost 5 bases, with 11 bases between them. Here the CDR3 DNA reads TGTGCCAGCAGTTACTCGAACCAACAAAACGAGCAGTACGTC. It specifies CASSYSNQQNEQYV.

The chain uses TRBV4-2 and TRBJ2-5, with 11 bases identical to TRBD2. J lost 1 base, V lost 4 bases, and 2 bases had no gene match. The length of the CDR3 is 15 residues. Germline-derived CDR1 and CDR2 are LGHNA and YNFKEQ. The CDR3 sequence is CASSPGTSGQETQYF. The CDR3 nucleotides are TGTGCCAGCAGCCCTGGGACTAGCGGCCAAGAGACCCAGTACTTC.

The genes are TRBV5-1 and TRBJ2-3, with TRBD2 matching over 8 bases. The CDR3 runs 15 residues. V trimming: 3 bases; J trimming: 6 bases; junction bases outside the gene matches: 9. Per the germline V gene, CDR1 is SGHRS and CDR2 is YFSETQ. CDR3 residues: CASSWTSRAADTQYF. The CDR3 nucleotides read TGCGCCAGCAGCTGGACTAGCAGGGCCGCGGATACGCAGTATTTT.

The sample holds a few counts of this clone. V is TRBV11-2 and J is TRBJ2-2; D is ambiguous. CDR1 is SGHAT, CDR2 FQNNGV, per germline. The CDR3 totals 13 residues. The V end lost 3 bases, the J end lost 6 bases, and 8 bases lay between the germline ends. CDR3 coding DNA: TGTGCCAGCAGCTTTTTGCTAGCCGGGGAGCTGTTTTTT. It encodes CASSFLLAGELFF. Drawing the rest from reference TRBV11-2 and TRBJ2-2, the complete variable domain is EAGVAQSPRYKIIEKRQSVAFWCNPISGHATLYWYQQILGQGPKLLIQFQNNGVVDDSQLPKDRFSAERLKGVDSTLKIQPAKLEDSAVYLCASSFLLAGELFFGEGSRLTVL.